These T cell receptor beta chains were read from a single sample in a study of blood T cell repertoires in COVID-19. Some clones are missing from TCRdb's copy, which holds only in-frame ones; the method was immunoSEQ multiplex PCR. The top ten clones hold approximately 3.3% of a sample with 90,000 to 120,000 clones, around 85% of them seen once. The sample consisted of peripheral blood. These receptors all stem from a woman of 80 years or more with active or convalescent COVID-19. Each CDR3 is given with its conserved first and last residue. The order of the fields is D gene, V gene, clone size, J gene, CDR3 DNA, CDR3 protein. A D gene is named only where the DNA matches it firmly. Not every row has a clone size; where given, it reads once, few, many or a size class.

TRBD2	TRBV13	NA	TRBJ2-1	TGTGCCAGCAGCCCCACAGGGCTAGCGGGGACCTTGCAGCAGTTCTTC	CASSPTGLAGTLQQFF
NA	TRBV7-9	NA	TRBJ2-7	TGTGCCAGCAGCTTAGGCGGGGCCCACGAGCAGTACTTC	CASSLGGAHEQYF
TRBD2	TRBV11-3	NA	TRBJ2-3	TGTGCCAGCAGCTTAGGGCTAGCGGGACTCGATACGCAGTATTTT	CASSLGLAGLDTQYF
NA	TRBV28	NA	TRBJ2-1	TGTGCCAGCAGTTTGCGGGGTTACTCCTACAATGAGCAGTTCTTC	CASSLRGYSYNEQFF
TRBD1	TRBV3-1/TRBV3-2	NA	TRBJ1-1	TGTGCCAGCAGCCATCGACAGGGGGTTAACACTGAAGCTTTCTTT	CASSHRQGVNTEAFF
TRBD2	TRBV27	NA	TRBJ2-1	TGTGCCAGCAGACGGAAAGCGGGACCGGGCTATGAGCAGTTCTTC	CASRRKAGPGYEQFF
TRBD1	TRBV28	NA	TRBJ1-4	TGTGCCAGCACCAGACAGGGTCGTGAAAAACTGTTTTTT	CASTRQGREKLFF
NA	TRBV11-2	NA	TRBJ1-5	TGTGCCAGCAGCTGGGGGGGCAATCAGCCCCAGCATTTT	CASSWGGNQPQHF
TRBD2	TRBV7-3	NA	TRBJ2-5	TGTGCCAGCAGCAGCACGGGAGGACGACAAGAGACCCAGTACTTC	CASSSTGGRQETQYF
NA	TRBV5-1	few	TRBJ2-7	TGCGCCAGCAGCTTGGATGGGGGCCTCAACGAGCAGTACTTC	CASSLDGGLNEQYF
NA	TRBV5-6	few	TRBJ2-7	TGTGCCAGCAGCTTGGCAGGTCCAGGCGACTCCTACGAGCAGTACTTC	CASSLAGPGDSYEQYF
TRBD1	TRBV28	NA	TRBJ1-6	TGTGCCAGCAGTTTATGGGGACAGGCTAATTCACCCCTCCACTTT	CASSLWGQANSPLHF
TRBD2	TRBV2	NA	TRBJ2-1	TGTGCCAGCAGTGATGGACTAGCGGGGGCCCGACGGGAGCAGTTCTTC	CASSDGLAGARREQFF
TRBD1	TRBV6-1	NA	TRBJ1-5	TGTGCCAGCAGTGGACTGATATGGGACAGGGGAGATCAGCCCCAGCATTTT	CASSGLIWDRGDQPQHF
NA	TRBV11-2	few	TRBJ1-1	TGTGCCAGCAGAAGCGGAATAAGAGATTTGAACACTGAAGCTTTCTTT	CASRSGIRDLNTEAFF
NA	TRBV28	NA	TRBJ1-2	TGTGCCAGCAGCCTCAGACAGGTTAGCTATGGCTACACCTTC	CASSLRQVSYGYTF
TRBD1	TRBV28	once	TRBJ1-4	TGTGCCAGCAGGTCCCAGGGGGCCGTCGTAAAACTGTTTTTT	CASRSQGAVVKLFF
TRBD1	TRBV27	NA	TRBJ2-7	TGTGCCAGCAGTTTAGGGACAGGGAAGGGCTACGAGCAGTACTTC	CASSLGTGKGYEQYF
NA	TRBV2	NA	TRBJ1-4	TGTGCCAGCAGTGAAGAACAGATCCCGCCGCTGTTTTTT	CASSEEQIPPLFF
NA	TRBV18	NA	TRBJ1-6	TGTGCCAGCTCACCACATAGTTTACAGGCCCTCACCTATAATTCACCCCTCCACTTT	CASSPHSLQALTYNSPLHF
TRBD2	TRBV11-2	NA	TRBJ2-5	TGTGCCAGCAGCTTAGGGGGGTGGCTAGCGGGAGAGACCCAGTACTTC	CASSLGGWLAGETQYF
TRBD1	TRBV30	NA	TRBJ1-1	TGTGCCTGGAGTCGTGGACAGGGAGAAGCTTTCTTT	CAWSRGQGEAFF
TRBD1	TRBV6-4	NA	TRBJ2-1	TGTGCCAGCAGTGTTACCCAGGGGGCAGGCAATGAGCAGTTCTTC	CASSVTQGAGNEQFF
NA	TRBV28	few	TRBJ1-1	TGTGCCAGCAGTCCGTGGACGGAGGGCTCTGAAGCTTTCTTT	CASSPWTEGSEAFF
NA	TRBV28	NA	TRBJ1-1	TGTGCCAGCAGTTTAAGGCAGGTTGCGAACACTGAAGCTTTCTTT	CASSLRQVANTEAFF
TRBD1	TRBV28	NA	TRBJ1-2	TGTGCCAGCAGTTTATTTTTACAGGGGGCTGGCTACACCTTC	CASSLFLQGAGYTF
NA	TRBV9	NA	TRBJ1-4	TGTGCCAGCAGCGTAGGGGGCAGGGATGTTGAAAAACTGTTTTTT	CASSVGGRDVEKLFF
NA	TRBV27	NA	TRBJ2-1	TGTGCCAGCAGCCCTGAGTGGAACAGTCCGTCCCATGAGCAGTTCTTC	CASSPEWNSPSHEQFF
TRBD1	TRBV5-5	NA	TRBJ2-7	TGTGCCAGCAGCCCGGGGACAGGCCTCTACGAGCAGTACTTC	CASSPGTGLYEQYF
TRBD2	TRBV18	NA	TRBJ2-1	TGTGCCAGCTCACCCCCCCTAGCGGGAGTCGGTAATGAGCAGTTCTTC	CASSPPLAGVGNEQFF
NA	TRBV18	once	TRBJ1-2	TGTGCCAGCTCACCGGGCGTTAACTATGGCTACACCTTC	CASSPGVNYGYTF
TRBD1	TRBV10-3	NA	TRBJ2-1	TGTGCCATCAGCTCGGACAGGGTGGCTTCTAGCGTGAACAATGAGCAGTTCTTC	CAISSDRVASSVNNEQFF
NA	TRBV18	NA	TRBJ1-2	TGTGCCAGCTCACCGTTTCCCAGGGATGGCTACACCTTC	CASSPFPRDGYTF
NA	TRBV7-2	NA	TRBJ1-1	TGTGCCAGCAGCTTAAGTCACGTAGTGAACACTGAAGCTTTCTTT	CASSLSHVVNTEAFF
NA	TRBV6-4	NA	TRBJ2-2	TGTGCCAGCAGTGAGGGTGCGGGAATCCCCGGGGAGCTGTTTTTT	CASSEGAGIPGELFF
TRBD1	TRBV7-3	NA	TRBJ1-2	TGTGCCAGCAGCCAACCGGGACAGGGTCTTGCTGGCTACACCTTC	CASSQPGQGLAGYTF
NA	TRBV4-1	NA	TRBJ2-1	TGCGCCAGCAGCCCTCCTCTTCGAGATGAGCAGTTCTTC	CASSPPLRDEQFF
TRBD1	TRBV19	NA	TRBJ2-1	TGTGCCAGTAGTATAGAGGGACAGGGCCCCTACAATGAGCAGTTCTTC	CASSIEGQGPYNEQFF
TRBD1	TRBV11-2	NA	TRBJ2-7	TGTGCCAGCAGCTCCTGGGACAGGGTCTTAGGAGAGCAGTACTTC	CASSSWDRVLGEQYF
TRBD1	TRBV9	NA	TRBJ1-1	TGTGCCAGCAGCGTGGGACAGGGGAACACTGAAGCTTTCTTT	CASSVGQGNTEAFF
TRBD2	TRBV6-6	NA	TRBJ2-5	TGTGCCAATGCGCTACTAGCGGAGAAAGAGACCCAGTACTTC	CANALLAEKETQYF
NA	TRBV10-3	NA	TRBJ1-3	TGTGCCATCATGAGGGAAGGAAACACCATATATTTT	CAIMREGNTIYF
TRBD1	TRBV28	NA	TRBJ2-5	TGTGCCAGCATGCTCCCTCAGGGACAGGGTCAAGAGACCCAGTACTTC	CASMLPQGQGQETQYF
TRBD1	TRBV6-1	NA	TRBJ1-3	TGTGCCAGCAGTGATCCGGGACAGGGGGTCCGCGGAAACACCATATATTTT	CASSDPGQGVRGNTIYF
TRBD1	TRBV27	NA	TRBJ2-2	TGTGCCAGCTATCGTACTGTTAGGGCAGGGGGCTTCACCGGGGAGCTGTTTTTT	CASYRTVRAGGFTGELFF
TRBD2	TRBV5-1	NA	TRBJ2-7	TGCGCCAGCAGCTTACCGGGACTAGCGAACGAGCAGTACTTC	CASSLPGLANEQYF
NA	TRBV6-5	NA	TRBJ1-3	TGTGCCAGCAGTTATAGCTCGGGAAACACCATATATTTT	CASSYSSGNTIYF
NA	TRBV24-1	NA	TRBJ1-5	TGTGCCACCAGTGATGCTGCAGGATTAAATCAGCCCCAGCATTTT	CATSDAAGLNQPQHF
NA	TRBV28	NA	TRBJ1-2	TGTGCCACTTTGGACACAATCGCCTATGGCTACACCTTC	CATLDTIAYGYTF
TRBD1	TRBV5-4	NA	TRBJ1-6	TGTGCCAGCAGCTTGCAGACAGGGCGTTCTTCACCCCTCCACTTT	CASSLQTGRSSPLHF
NA	TRBV6-5	NA	TRBJ1-5	TGTGCCAGCAGAACAGGAAATAATCAGCCCCAGCATTTT	CASRTGNNQPQHF
TRBD1	TRBV7-6	NA	TRBJ1-4	TGTGCCAGCAGCTCTACAGGGGGCGCGAAGGAAAAACTGTTTTTT	CASSSTGGAKEKLFF
NA	TRBV6-2/TRBV6-3	NA	TRBJ1-5	TGTGCCAGCAGTTACGGGCGGGTTGGCAATCAGCCCCAGCATTTT	CASSYGRVGNQPQHF
NA	TRBV7-6	NA	TRBJ1-4	TGTGCCAGCAGCTGGACAGAAAAACTGTTTTTT	CASSWTEKLFF
NA	TRBV7-9	NA	TRBJ1-1	TGTGCCAGCAGCTTTGGGAGCGCTTACACTGAAGCTTTCTTT	CASSFGSAYTEAFF
TRBD2	TRBV5-1	few	TRBJ2-2	TGCGCCAGCAGCTCGGTGGGACTAGCGGGTACCGGGGAGCTGTTTTTT	CASSSVGLAGTGELFF
NA	TRBV18	NA	TRBJ2-5	TGTGCCAGCTCACCAGGAGGGGGCGGACAAGAGACCCAGTACTTC	CASSPGGGGQETQYF
TRBD1	TRBV18	NA	TRBJ2-7	TGTGCCAGCTCAACGACCGGGACAGGGATCGAGCAGTACTTC	CASSTTGTGIEQYF
TRBD1	TRBV19	once	TRBJ1-1	TGTGCCACCTCAGCCCCGAGACAGGGGGGCACTGAAGCTTTCTTT	CATSAPRQGGTEAFF